Listed here are 19 T cell receptor beta chains from one sample, sequenced in a study of blood T cell repertoires in COVID-19. The assay was immunoSEQ multiplex PCR, and TCRdb's table has in-frame clones only and misses some. Found here are a few hundred thousand clones, around 89% of them singletons; the top ten hold 2.5%. Sequenced: PBMCs or T cells enriched from blood (not recorded which). Receptors originate from a woman in her forties with acute COVID-19.

V usage is TRBV29-1 and J usage is TRBJ1-2; no clear D. V shed 1 base and J shed 4 bases, with 13 bases lying between them. Germline V gene lookup returns CDR1 SQVTM and CDR2 ANQGSEA. The CDR3 contains 14 residues. The CDR3, as DNA: TGCAGCGTTGAAGTTTACGGGGTAGGCTATGGCTACACCTTC. Its translation is CSVEVYGVGYGYTF.

DNA of the CDR3: TGCGCCAGCACCGGGACAGGGGGCTTCTACAATGAGCAGTTCTTC. Protein product: CASTGTGGFYNEQFF. The V gene is TRBV5-1, the J gene TRBJ2-1; 12 bases map to TRBD1. Germline trimming cut 6 bases from V and 3 bases from J; bases unmatched to any gene: 4. Germline V lookup: CDR1 SGHRS, CDR2 YFSETQ. CDR3 length: 15 residues.

This chain joins TRBV3-1 (or the pseudogene TRBV3-2) and TRBJ1-3, with a weak D call TRBD1 (6 bases). The CDR3 runs to 14 residues. Germline lookup yields CDR1 LGHDT and CDR2 YNNKEL (reference sequence). Trimming pared 8 bases from V and 0 bases from J, leaving 11 bases between. CDR3 nucleotides: TGTGCCAGCGGCGACAGGCCCTCTGGAAACACCATATATTTT. This gives the protein CASGDRPSGNTIYF.

The chain uses TRBV10-3 and TRBJ1-5; tentative D call: TRBD1 (5 bases). The germline CDR1 and CDR2 sequences are ENHRY and SYGVKD. Between the trimmed V and J ends, which lost 2 bases and 3 bases, there was a span of 11 bases. The CDR3 has 15 residues. CDR3 region: CAISETDSFNQPQHF. The CDR3 DNA follows: TGTGCCATCAGTGAGACTGACAGCTTCAATCAGCCCCAGCATTTT.

The J gene is TRBJ1-1, the V gene TRBV5-4; a possible D gene is TRBD1 (6 bases). Germline CDR1 SGHNT, CDR2 YYREEE (reference sequence). CDR3 length: 16 amino acids. V was cut by 4 bases and J by 0 bases, with 16 bases left in between. The DNA of the CDR3 is TGTGCCAGCAGCCACCCAGGGGAGGGGATGAACACTGAAGCTTTCTTT. This codes for CASSHPGEGMNTEAFF.

The chain links TRBV19 to TRBJ1-5, with 8 bases matching TRBD1. There are 17 residues in the CDR3. Germline V gene sequence: CDR1 LNHDA, CDR2 SQIVND (reference sequence). The junction had 14 bases not matched to a gene; V was cut back by 3 bases and J by 7 bases. The CDR3 region has the DNA TGTGCCAGTAGTATTGGTTCGCGCAGGGGGCGCGGGCAGCCCCAGCATTTT. This translates into CASSIGSRRGRGQPQHF. The full variable domain, its missing parts supplied by reference TRBV19 and TRBJ1-5, is DGGITQSPKYLFRKEGQNVTLSCEQNLNHDAMYWYRQDPGQGLRLIYYSQIVNDFQKGDIAEGYSVSREKKESFPLTVTSAQKNPTAFYLCASSIGSRRGRGQPQHFGDGTRLSIL.

The genes are TRBV4-1 and TRBJ1-5, with TRBD1 identical over 7 bases. This CDR3 region has 13 residues. Germline assignment: CDR1 MGHRA and CDR2 YSYEKL. After removal of 5 bases from V and 5 bases from J, the junction contained 3 bases not matched to a gene. The CDR3 loop is CASSGQVHQPQHF. The CDR3 DNA sequence: TGCGCCAGCAGCGGACAGGTCCATCAGCCCCAGCATTTT.

The V gene is TRBV24-1, the J gene TRBJ2-5; 14 positions agree with TRBD2. With 1 base clipped from V and 4 bases from J, the junction kept 10 bases outside the gene matches. Germline V gene sequence: CDR1 KGHDR, CDR2 SFDVKD. This CDR3 has 19 residues. The CDR3 loop reads CATSDFSGTSGSIRETQYF. The CDR3, as DNA: TGTGCCACCAGTGATTTTTCGGGGACTAGCGGGAGTATTAGAGAGACCCAGTACTTC.

The chain has TRBV30 and TRBJ1-3, with D uncertain. This CDR3 comprises 13 residues. V was cut by 3 bases and J by 0 bases, with 6 bases left in between. Germline CDR1 GTSNPN, CDR2 SVGIG (reference sequence). The CDR3 reads CAWSRDSGNTIYF. The CDR3 DNA reads TGTGCCTGGAGCCGGGACTCTGGAAACACCATATATTTT.

This rearrangement joins TRBV7-9 to TRBJ2-3, with a possible D match to TRBD1 (5 bases). From germline, CDR1 is SEHNR and CDR2 FQNEAQ (reference sequence). The CDR3 sequence is 16 residues long. V was pared by 4 bases and J by 2 bases, with 16 bases between. CDR3 in amino acids: CASSSTDSGSTDTQYF. Written as DNA, the CDR3 is TGTGCCAGCAGCTCGACAGATTCAGGGTCCACAGATACGCAGTATTTT.

This clone was found once. This sequence joins TRBV24-1 and TRBJ1-2; D is ambiguous. The CDR3 runs 15 residues. From germline, CDR1 is KGHDR and CDR2 SFDVKD. V lost 0 bases to trimming and J lost 3 bases, with 10 bases between them. CDR3 nucleotide sequence: TGTGCCACCAGTGATTTGATTCTCGGGGACTATGGCTACACCTTC. Translated, it gives CATSDLILGDYGYTF.

This clone has a handful of counts. This chain connects TRBV7-9 to TRBJ2-3, with D perhaps matching TRBD1 (6 bases). V was cut by 2 bases and J by 0 bases, with 12 bases left in between. This CDR3 has 16 residues. Per the germline V gene, CDR1 is SEHNR and CDR2 is FQNEAQ (reference sequence). The CDR3 here is CASSLSGRGSTDTQYF. The CDR3 DNA reads as TGTGCCAGCAGCTTATCGGGCAGGGGAAGCACAGATACGCAGTATTTT.

The CDR3 spells CASSDRFSNQPQHF. The CDR3 region has the DNA TGTGCCAGCAGTGACAGGTTTAGCAATCAGCCCCAGCATTTT. The chain carries TRBV2 and TRBJ1-5; no firm D call. This CDR3 is built from 14 residues. Trimming left V 3 bases short and J 0 bases short, with 6 bases between. CDR1 and CDR2 (germline): SNHLY, FYNNEI.

J is TRBJ1-3 and V is TRBV30; 7 nucleotides agree with TRBD1. The trim removed 5 bases at V and 4 bases at J, leaving 5 bases unmatched. Germline V gene sequence: CDR1 GTSNPN, CDR2 SVGIG (reference sequence). The CDR3 length is 13 residues. CDR3 coding DNA: TGTGCCTGGGGAACGACAGGGGGAAACACCATATATTTT. Translated, it gives CAWGTTGGNTIYF.

The V call is TRBV5-6, the J call TRBJ2-3, with a possible D match to TRBD1 (5 bases). CDR3 length equals 13 residues. Trimming took off 1 base at V and 4 bases at J, with 7 bases between the two ends. The germline V gene encodes CDR1 SGHDT and CDR2 YYEEEE. CDR3 coding DNA: TGTGCCAGCAGCTTGTTAGGGGCAGATACGCAGTATTTT. Protein: CASSLLGADTQYF.

The chain has TRBV24-1 and TRBJ1-2; perhaps TRBD1 as D (5 bases). Germline V gives CDR1 KGHDR, CDR2 SFDVKD. Trimming pared 2 bases from V and 4 bases from J, leaving 13 bases between. This CDR3 is built from 15 residues. The CDR3 region has the DNA TGTGCCACCAGTGATTCTGGGGGGGGTGGCTATGGCTACACCTTC. Amino acids: CATSDSGGGGYGYTF.

The rearrangement uses TRBV4-3 and TRBJ2-6; D unresolved. V was cut by 1 base and J by 1 base, with 11 bases left in between. CDR1 and CDR2 from the germline V gene are LGHNA and YSLEER. The CDR3 has 17 amino acids. The chain's CDR3 is CASSQAGRPSGANVLTF. Written as DNA, the CDR3 is TGCGCCAGCAGCCAAGCAGGCAGGCCATCTGGGGCCAACGTCCTGACTTTC.

J is TRBJ2-3 and V is TRBV4-1, with 10 nucleotides matching TRBD2. Germline V gives CDR1 MGHRA, CDR2 YSYEKL. The trim removed 1 base at V and 2 bases at J, leaving 6 bases unmatched. CDR3 length: 17 amino acids. CDR3: CASSQGSGRLLTDTQYF. CDR3 nucleotides: TGCGCCAGCAGCCAAGGTAGCGGGAGGTTACTCACAGATACGCAGTATTTT.

This clone was seen just once. The chain is built from TRBV4-1 and TRBJ2-1, with 13 bases matching TRBD2. V trimming: 2 bases; J trimming: 8 bases; junction bases outside the gene matches: 12. Germline lookup yields CDR1 MGHRA and CDR2 YSYEKL. The CDR3 covers 18 residues. The DNA of the CDR3 is TGCGCCAGCAGCCAACCTATGACCGGGACTAGCGGGAACTATGAGCAGTTCTTC. This encodes CASSQPMTGTSGNYEQFF.